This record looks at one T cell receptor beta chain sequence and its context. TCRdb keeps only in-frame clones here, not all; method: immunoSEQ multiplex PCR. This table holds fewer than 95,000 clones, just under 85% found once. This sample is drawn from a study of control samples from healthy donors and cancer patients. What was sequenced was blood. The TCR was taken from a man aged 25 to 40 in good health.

The CDR3 sequence is CSVYRDRGGYTF. The DNA for the CDR3 is TGCAGCGTCTACCGGGACAGGGGAGGCTACACCTTC. The rearrangement links TRBV29-1 to TRBJ1-2; TRBD1 matches at 10 bases. The length of the CDR3 is 12 residues. CDR1 is SQVTM and CDR2 is ANQGSEA in the germline V gene. V shed 6 bases and J 8 bases; nucleotides not matched to a gene: 6.